This TCR beta chain was retrieved from a study of blood T cell repertoires in COVID-19. Overall study: T cells, B-cell-depleted T cells, or PBMCs supplied cDNA or gDNA.

Only a few counts were recorded for this clone. TCRdb's copy holds only in-frame clones and misses some; the assay was immunoSEQ multiplex PCR. This sample carries around 92,000 clones, less than 85% of them seen once, and the ten largest clones take around 4%. This CDR3 has 16 residues. Trimming cost V 5 bases and J 1 base; bases outside gene matches: 11. Germline loops: CDR1 MNHEY, CDR2 SMNVEV (reference sequence). The V gene is TRBV27, the J gene TRBJ2-7, with 7 bases that match TRBD2. The specimen was peripheral blood. This clonotype was sampled from a man aged 65-85 years with COVID-19, enrolled during active disease. In nucleotides, the CDR3 is TGTGCCAGCAGTCCCTCTTCGGGGGGAATATCCTACGAGCAGTACTTC. Translation: CASSPSSGGISYEQYF.